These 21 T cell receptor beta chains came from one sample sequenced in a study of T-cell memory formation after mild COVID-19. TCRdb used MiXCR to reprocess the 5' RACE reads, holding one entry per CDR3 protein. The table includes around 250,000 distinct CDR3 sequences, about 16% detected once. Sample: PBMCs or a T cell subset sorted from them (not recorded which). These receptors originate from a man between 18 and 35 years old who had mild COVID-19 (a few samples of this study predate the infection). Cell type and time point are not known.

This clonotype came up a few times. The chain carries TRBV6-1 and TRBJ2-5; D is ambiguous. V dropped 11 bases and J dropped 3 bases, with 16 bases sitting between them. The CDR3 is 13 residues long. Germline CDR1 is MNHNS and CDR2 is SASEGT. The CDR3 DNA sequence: TGTGCCGGCGCCCTTTTCGTCGAAGAGACCCAGTACTTC. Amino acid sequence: CAGALFVEETQYF.

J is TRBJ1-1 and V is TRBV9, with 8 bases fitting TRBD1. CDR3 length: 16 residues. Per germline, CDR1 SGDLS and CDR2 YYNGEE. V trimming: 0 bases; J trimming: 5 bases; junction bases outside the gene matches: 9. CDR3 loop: CASSVAGRGRRTEAFF. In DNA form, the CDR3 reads TGTGCCAGCAGCGTAGCGGGCAGGGGGCGGCGGACTGAAGCTTTCTTT.

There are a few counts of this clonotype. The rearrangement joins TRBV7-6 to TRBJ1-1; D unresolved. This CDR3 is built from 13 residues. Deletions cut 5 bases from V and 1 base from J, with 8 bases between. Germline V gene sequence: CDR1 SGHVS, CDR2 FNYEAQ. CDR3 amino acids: CASSVGANTEAFF. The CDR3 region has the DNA TGTGCCAGCAGCGTTGGAGCGAACACTGAAGCTTTCTTT. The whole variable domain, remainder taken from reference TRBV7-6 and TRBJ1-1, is GAGVSQSPRYKVTKRGQDVALRCDPISGHVSLYWYRQALGQGPEFLTYFNYEAQQDKSGLPNDRFSAERPEGSISTLTIQRTEQRDSAMYRCASSVGANTEAFFGQGTRLTVV.

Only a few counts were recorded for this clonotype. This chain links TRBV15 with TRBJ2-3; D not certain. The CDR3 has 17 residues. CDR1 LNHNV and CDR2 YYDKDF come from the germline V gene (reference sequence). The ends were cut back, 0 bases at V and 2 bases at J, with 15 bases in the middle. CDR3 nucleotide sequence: TGTGCCACCAGCAGAGATTTGTACCGGACGGCCACAGATACGCAGTATTTT. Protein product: CATSRDLYRTATDTQYF.

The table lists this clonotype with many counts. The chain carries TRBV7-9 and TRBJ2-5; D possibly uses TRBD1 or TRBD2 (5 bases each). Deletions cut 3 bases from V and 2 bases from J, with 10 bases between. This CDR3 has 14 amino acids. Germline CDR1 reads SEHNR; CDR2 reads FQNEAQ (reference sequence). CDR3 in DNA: TGTGCCAGCAGCTTGGGGACGTCGCAAGAGACCCAGTACTTC. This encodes CASSLGTSQETQYF.

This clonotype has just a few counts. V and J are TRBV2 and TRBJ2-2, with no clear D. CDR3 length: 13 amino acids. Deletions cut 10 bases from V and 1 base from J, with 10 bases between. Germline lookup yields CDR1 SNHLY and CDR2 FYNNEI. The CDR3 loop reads CATISGNTGELFF. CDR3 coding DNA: TGTGCCACCATATCGGGGAACACCGGGGAGCTGTTTTTT.

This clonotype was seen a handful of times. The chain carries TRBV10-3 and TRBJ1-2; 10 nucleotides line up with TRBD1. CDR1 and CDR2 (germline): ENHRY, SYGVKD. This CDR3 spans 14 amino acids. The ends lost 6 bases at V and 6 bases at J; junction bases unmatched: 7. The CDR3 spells CAISGTGEANGYTF. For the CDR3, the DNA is TGTGCCATCAGCGGGACAGGGGAGGCGAATGGCTACACCTTC.

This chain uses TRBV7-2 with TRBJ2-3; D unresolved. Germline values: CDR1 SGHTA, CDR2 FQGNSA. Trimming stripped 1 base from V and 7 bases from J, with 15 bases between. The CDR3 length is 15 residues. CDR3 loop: CASSLGSLGGNTQYF. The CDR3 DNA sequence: TGTGCCAGCAGCTTAGGCTCACTTGGTGGCAATACGCAGTATTTT.

CDR3 amino acids: CATSRGNRGYGDIQYF. Written as DNA, the CDR3 is TGTGCCACCAGCAGAGGGAACAGGGGTTACGGAGACATTCAGTACTTC. The V and J genes are TRBV15 and TRBJ2-4; 7 bases align to TRBD1. The V gene's germline CDR1 is LNHNV and CDR2 YYDKDF (reference sequence). The CDR3 is 16 amino acids. V shed 1 base and J 8 bases; nucleotides not matched to a gene: 11.

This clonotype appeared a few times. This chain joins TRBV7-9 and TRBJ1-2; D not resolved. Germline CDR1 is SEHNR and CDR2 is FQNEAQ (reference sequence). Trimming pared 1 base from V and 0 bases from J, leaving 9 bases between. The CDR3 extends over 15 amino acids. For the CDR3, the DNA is TGTGCCAGCAGCTTAGGGGCCGAAGCTAACTATGGCTACACCTTC. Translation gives CASSLGAEANYGYTF.

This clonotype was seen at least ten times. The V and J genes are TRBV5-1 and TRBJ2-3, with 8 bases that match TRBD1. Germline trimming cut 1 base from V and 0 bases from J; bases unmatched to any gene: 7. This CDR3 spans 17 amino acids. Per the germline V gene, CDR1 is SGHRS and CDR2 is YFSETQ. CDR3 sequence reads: CASSLITGGFSTDTQYF. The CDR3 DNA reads TGCGCCAGCAGCTTGATAACAGGGGGATTTAGCACAGATACGCAGTATTTT.

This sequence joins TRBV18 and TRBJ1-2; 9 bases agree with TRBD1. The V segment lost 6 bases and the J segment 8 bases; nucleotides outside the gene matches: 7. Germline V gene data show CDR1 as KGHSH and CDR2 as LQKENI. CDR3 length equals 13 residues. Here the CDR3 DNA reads TGTGCCAGCTCCCCCGGGACAGGGACCGGCTACACCTTC. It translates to CASSPGTGTGYTF.

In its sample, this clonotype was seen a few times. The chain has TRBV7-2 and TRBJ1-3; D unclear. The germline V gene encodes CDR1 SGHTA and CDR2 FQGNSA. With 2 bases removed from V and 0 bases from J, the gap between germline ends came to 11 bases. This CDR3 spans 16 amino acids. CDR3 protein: CASSLLVRLSGNTIYF. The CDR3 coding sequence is TGTGCCAGCAGCTTATTAGTCCGTCTCTCTGGAAACACCATATATTTT.

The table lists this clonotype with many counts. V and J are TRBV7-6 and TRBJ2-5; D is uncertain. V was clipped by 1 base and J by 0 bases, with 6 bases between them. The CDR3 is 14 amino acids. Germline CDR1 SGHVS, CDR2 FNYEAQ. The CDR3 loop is CASSLGTNQETQYF. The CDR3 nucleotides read TGTGCCAGCAGCTTAGGTACTAACCAAGAGACCCAGTACTTC.

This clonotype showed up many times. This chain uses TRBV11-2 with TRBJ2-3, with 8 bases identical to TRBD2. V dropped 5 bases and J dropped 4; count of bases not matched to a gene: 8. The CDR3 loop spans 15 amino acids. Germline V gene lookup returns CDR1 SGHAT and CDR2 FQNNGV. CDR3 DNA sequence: TGTGCCAGCAGCCTCTCGGGACTAGATTCAGATACGCAGTATTTT. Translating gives CASSLSGLDSDTQYF.

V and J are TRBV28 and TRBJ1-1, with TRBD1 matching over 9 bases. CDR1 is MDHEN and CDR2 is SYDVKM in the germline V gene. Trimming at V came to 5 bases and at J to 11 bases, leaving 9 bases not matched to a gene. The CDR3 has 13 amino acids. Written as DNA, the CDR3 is TGTGCCAGCAGTATCTGGACAGGGGAAAAGGCTTTCTTT. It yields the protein CASSIWTGEKAFF.

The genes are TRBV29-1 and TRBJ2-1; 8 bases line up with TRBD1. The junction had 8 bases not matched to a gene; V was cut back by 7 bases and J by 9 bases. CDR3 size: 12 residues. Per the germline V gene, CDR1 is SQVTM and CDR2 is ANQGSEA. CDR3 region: CSGEGQGAEQFF. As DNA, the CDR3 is TGCAGCGGCGAAGGACAGGGAGCTGAGCAGTTCTTC.

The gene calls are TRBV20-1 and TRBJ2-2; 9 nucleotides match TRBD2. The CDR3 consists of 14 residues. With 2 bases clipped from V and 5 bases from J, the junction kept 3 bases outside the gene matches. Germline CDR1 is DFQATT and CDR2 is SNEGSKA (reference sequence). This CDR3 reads CSARWLAGTGELFF. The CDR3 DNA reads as TGCAGTGCTAGATGGCTAGCGGGAACCGGGGAGCTGTTTTTT.

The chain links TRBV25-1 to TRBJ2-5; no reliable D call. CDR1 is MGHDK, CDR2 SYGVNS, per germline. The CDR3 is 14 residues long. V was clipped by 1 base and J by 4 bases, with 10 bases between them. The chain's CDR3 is CASSESGRSETQYF. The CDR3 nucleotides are TGTGCCAGCAGTGAATCGGGCAGATCAGAGACCCAGTACTTC.

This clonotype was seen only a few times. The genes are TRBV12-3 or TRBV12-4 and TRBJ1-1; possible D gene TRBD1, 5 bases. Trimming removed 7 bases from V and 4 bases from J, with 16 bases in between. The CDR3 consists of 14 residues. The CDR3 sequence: CASIWGVRRTEAFF. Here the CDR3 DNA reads TGTGCCAGCATCTGGGGGGTCCGACGCACTGAAGCTTTCTTT.

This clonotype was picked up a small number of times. In nucleotides, the CDR3 is TGTGCCAGCAGCATAGGTACAGGGGGCCGGTATGGCTACACCTTC. Amino acid sequence: CASSIGTGGRYGYTF. The chain recombines TRBV12-3 or TRBV12-4 with TRBJ1-2; 9 positions agree with TRBD1. This CDR3 has 15 amino acids. Trimming removed 6 bases from V and 5 bases from J; junction bases left unmatched: 10.